This T cell receptor beta chain comes out of a study of blood T cells in healthy people across ages. With regard to this clonotype: Its antigen remains unknown.

The second PCR ran about 6 to 12 cycles with a sample-barcoded 5' primer and J-beta primers. A minimum of 2.5 million CDR3-containing paired-end reads was obtained for each sample. A single record per CDR3 protein comes from TCRdb applying MiXCR to the 5' RACE reads. Altogether some 800,000 distinct CDR3 sequences are present, 44% being singletons, with the ten largest covering approximately 19%. The V and J ends lost 1 base and 2 bases respectively, with 14 bases between them. This CDR3 comprises 15 residues. The V gene's germline CDR1 is DFQATT and CDR2 SNEGSKA (reference sequence). Samples each had at least 5.5 micrograms of total RNA extracted. Study findings and constraints: Per million T cells, TCR beta diversity dropped about linearly as age rose. There was a strong correlation between TCR beta diversity and naive T cell percentage.

Sequencing was carried out using blood. V and J are TRBV20-1 and TRBJ2-5; possibly TRBD1 or TRBD2 for D (5 bases each). This receptor was obtained from a man aged 60-69 years in good health. CDR3: CSARGGMGVQETQYF. CDR3 nucleotide sequence: TGCAGTGCTAGAGGTGGTATGGGGGTGCAAGAGACCCAGTACTTC.